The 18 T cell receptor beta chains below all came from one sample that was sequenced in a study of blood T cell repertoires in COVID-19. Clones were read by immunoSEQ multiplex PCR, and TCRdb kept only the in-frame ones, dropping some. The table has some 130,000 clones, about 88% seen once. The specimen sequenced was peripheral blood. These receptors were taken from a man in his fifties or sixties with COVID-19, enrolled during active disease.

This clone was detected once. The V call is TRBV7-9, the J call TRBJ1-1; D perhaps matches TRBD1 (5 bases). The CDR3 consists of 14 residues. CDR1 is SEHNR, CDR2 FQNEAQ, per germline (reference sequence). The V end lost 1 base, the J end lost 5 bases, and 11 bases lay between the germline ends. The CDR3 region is CASSLEGRVTEAFF. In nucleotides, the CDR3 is TGTGCCAGCAGCTTAGAAGGCAGGGTGACTGAAGCTTTCTTT.

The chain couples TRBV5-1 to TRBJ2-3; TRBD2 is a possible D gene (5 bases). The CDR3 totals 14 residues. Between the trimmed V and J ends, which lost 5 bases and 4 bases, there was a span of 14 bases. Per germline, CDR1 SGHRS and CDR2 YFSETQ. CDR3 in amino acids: CASREGGSADTQYF. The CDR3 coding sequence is TGCGCCAGCAGAGAGGGTGGGAGCGCAGATACGCAGTATTTT.

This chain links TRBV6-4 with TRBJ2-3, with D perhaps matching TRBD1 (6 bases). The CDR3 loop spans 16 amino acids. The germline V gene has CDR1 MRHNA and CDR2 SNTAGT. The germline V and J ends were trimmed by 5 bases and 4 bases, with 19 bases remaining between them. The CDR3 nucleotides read TGTGCCAGCAGTCCTCCCGCCGACCCAGGGGCAGATACGCAGTATTTT. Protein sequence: CASSPPADPGADTQYF.

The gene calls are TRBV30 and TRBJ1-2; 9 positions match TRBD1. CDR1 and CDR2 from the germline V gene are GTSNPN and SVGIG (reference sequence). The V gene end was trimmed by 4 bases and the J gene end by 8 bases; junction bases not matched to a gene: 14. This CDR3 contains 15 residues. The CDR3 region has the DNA TGTGCCTGGACCACCTCCGGACAGGGGAGATTGGGCTACACCTTC. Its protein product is CAWTTSGQGRLGYTF.

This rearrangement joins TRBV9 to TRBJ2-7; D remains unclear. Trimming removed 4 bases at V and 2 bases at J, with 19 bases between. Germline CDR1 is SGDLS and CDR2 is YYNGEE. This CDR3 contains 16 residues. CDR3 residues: CASSSPSSGNPYEQYF. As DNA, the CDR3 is TGTGCCAGCAGCTCTCCATCCTCAGGTAACCCCTACGAGCAGTACTTC.

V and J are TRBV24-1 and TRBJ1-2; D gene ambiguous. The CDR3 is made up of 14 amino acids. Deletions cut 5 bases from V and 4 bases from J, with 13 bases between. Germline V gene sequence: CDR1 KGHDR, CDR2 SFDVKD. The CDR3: CATSGGVRSYGYTF. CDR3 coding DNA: TGTGCCACCAGTGGGGGAGTTCGAAGCTATGGCTACACCTTC.

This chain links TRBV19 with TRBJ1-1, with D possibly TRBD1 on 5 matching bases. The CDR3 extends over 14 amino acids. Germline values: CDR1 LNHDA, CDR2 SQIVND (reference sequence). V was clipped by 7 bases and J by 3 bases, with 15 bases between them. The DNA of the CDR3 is TGTGCCAGTAAGGCCCCGGGGGGGGACACTGAAGCTTTCTTT. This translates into CASKAPGGDTEAFF.

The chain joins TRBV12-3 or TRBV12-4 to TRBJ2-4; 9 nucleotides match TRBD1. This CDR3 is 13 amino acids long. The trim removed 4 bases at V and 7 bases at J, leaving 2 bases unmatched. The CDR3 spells CASSYRGPNIQYF. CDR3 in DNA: TGTGCCAGCAGTTACAGGGGGCCGAACATTCAGTACTTC.

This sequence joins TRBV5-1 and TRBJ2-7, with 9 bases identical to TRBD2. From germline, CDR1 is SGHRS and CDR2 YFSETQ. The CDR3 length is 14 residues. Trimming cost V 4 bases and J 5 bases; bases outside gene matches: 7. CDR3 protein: CASSLSGSPNEQYF. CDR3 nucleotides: TGCGCCAGCAGCCTTAGCGGGAGCCCTAACGAGCAGTACTTC.

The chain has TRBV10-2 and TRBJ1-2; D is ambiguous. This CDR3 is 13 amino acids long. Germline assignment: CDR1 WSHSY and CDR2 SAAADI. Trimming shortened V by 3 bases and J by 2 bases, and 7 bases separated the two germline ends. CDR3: CASSDSRNYGYTF. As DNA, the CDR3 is TGCGCCAGCAGTGACTCCAGGAACTATGGCTACACCTTC.

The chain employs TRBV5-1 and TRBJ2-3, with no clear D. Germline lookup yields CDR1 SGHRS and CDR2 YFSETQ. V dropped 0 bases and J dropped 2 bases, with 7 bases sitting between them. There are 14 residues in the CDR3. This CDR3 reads CASSLGLDTDTQYF. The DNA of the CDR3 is TGCGCCAGCAGCTTGGGACTTGACACAGATACGCAGTATTTT.

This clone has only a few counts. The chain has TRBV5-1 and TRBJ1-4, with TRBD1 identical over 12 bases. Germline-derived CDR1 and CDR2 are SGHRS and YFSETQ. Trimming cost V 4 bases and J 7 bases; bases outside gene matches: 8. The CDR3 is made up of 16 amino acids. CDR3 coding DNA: TGCGCCAGCAGCCTACCGGGACAGGGGGCAGGTGAAAAACTGTTTTTT. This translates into CASSLPGQGAGEKLFF.

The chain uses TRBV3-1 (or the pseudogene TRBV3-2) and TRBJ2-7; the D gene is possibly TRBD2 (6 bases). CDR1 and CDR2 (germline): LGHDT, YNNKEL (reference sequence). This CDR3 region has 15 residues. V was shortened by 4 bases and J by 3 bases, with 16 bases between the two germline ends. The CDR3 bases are TGTGCCAGCAGCCCGGCAGGAGAGGAGGGCTACGAGCAGTACTTC. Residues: CASSPAGEEGYEQYF.

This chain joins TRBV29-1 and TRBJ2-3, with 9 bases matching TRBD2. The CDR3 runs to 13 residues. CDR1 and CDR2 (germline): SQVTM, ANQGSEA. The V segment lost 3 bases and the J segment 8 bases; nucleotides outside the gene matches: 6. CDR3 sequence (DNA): TGCAGCGTTGATAAGGGACTAGCTATTACGCAGTATTTT. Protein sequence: CSVDKGLAITQYF.

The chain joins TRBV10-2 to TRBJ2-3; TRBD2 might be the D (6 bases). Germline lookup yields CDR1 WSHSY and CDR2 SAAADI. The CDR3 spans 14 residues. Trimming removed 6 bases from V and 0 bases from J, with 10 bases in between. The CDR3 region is CASRSRGSTDTQYF. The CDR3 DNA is TGCGCCAGCAGGTCCCGGGGGAGCACAGATACGCAGTATTTT.

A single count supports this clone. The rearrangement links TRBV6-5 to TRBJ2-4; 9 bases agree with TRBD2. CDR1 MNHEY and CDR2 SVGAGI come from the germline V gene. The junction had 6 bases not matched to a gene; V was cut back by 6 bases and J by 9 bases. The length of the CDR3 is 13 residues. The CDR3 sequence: CASRSGRTLIQYF. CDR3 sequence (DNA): TGTGCCAGCAGGAGCGGGAGGACTCTCATTCAGTACTTC.

CDR3 sequence: CASTIPGDRDNNEQFF. The CDR3 DNA sequence: TGTGCCAGTACCATACCGGGGGACAGGGATAACAATGAGCAGTTCTTC. The chain links TRBV19 to TRBJ2-1, with 9 bases matching TRBD1. CDR3 size: 16 residues. Germline assignment: CDR1 LNHDA and CDR2 SQIVND (reference sequence). J lost 5 bases, V lost 7 bases, and 12 bases had no gene match.

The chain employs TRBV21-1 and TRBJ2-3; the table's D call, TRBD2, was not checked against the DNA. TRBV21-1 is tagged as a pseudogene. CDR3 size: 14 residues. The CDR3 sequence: CASSGRLATDTQYF. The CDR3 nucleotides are TGTGCCAGCAGCGGCCGACTAGCAACAGATACGCAGTATTTT.